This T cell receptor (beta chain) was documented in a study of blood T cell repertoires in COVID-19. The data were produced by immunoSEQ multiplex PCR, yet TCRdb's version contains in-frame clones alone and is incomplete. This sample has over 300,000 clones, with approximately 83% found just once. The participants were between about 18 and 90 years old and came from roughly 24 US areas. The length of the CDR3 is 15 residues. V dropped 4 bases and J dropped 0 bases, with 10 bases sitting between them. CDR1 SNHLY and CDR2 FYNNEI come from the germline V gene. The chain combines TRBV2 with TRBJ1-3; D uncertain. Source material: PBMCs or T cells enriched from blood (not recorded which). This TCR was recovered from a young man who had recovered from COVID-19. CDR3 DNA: TGTGCCAGCAGTGTAAAGGCAGGCTCTGGAAACACCATATATTTT. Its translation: CASSVKAGSGNTIYF.